What follows are 27 T cell receptor beta chains derived from one specimen sequenced in a study of T cells in Graves' hyperthyroidism and ophthalmopathy. TCR beta CDR3 regions were amplified from RNA. The study used the HTBI primer set for a first-round RT-PCR of the TCR CDR3. TCRdb reanalysed the multiplex PCR reads using MiXCR and keeps one entry per CDR3 protein. Of under 200,000 distinct CDR3 sequences listed, roughly 9.4% were seen once; the top ten hold 22%. The sample comprised blood. The source of these receptors is a woman aged 18-35 years with Graves' hyperthyroidism that later progressed to Graves' ophthalmopathy.

This clonotype showed up many times. CDR3 amino acids: CASRPLALNEQFF. The CDR3 DNA is TGTGCCAGCAGACCACTAGCGCTCAATGAGCAGTTCTTC. V gene TRBV6-2 or TRBV6-3 combines with J gene TRBJ2-1; 7 positions agree with TRBD2. V lost 6 bases and J lost 6; bases outside the gene matches: 5. Germline CDR1 and CDR2: MNHEY and SVGEGT. The CDR3 is 13 residues long.

This clonotype was counted a few times. The rearrangement links TRBV29-1 to TRBJ2-7; D is perhaps TRBD2 (6 bases). This CDR3 spans 12 amino acids. V shed 7 bases and J shed 7 bases, with 17 bases lying between them. Germline lookup yields CDR1 SQVTM and CDR2 ANQGSEA. In nucleotides, the CDR3 is TGCAGCGCCGGGCAGGCGGCGGGGGAGCAGTACTTC. This sequence encodes CSAGQAAGEQYF.

The chain is built from TRBV18 and TRBJ2-2, with D unclear. Between the trimmed V and J ends, which lost 6 bases and 2 bases, there was a span of 22 bases. This CDR3 region has 18 residues. Germline V gives CDR1 KGHSH, CDR2 LQKENI. CDR3 amino acids: CASSQLPLQSDNTGELFF. The CDR3 nucleotides are TGTGCCAGCTCTCAACTACCCCTTCAGTCAGACAACACCGGGGAGCTGTTTTTT. Looking up the rest from reference TRBV18 and TRBJ2-2 gives the full variable domain: NAGVMQNPRHLVRRRGQEARLRCSPMKGHSHVYWYRQLPEEGLKFMVYLQKENIIDESGMPKERFSAEFPKEGPSILRIQQVVRGDSAAYFCASSQLPLQSDNTGELFFGEGSRLTVL.

This clonotype was detected ten times or more. This rearrangement joins TRBV7-9 to TRBJ1-5, with D unclear. The CDR3 contains 17 residues. CDR1 and CDR2 (germline): SEHNR, FQNEAQ (reference sequence). V was pared by 1 base and J by 0 bases, with 13 bases between. CDR3 in amino acids: CASSLDNSRDSNQPQHF. CDR3 nucleotides: TGTGCCAGCAGCTTAGATAACTCCCGGGATAGCAATCAGCCCCAGCATTTT.

This clonotype was seen at least ten times. V gene TRBV12-3 or TRBV12-4 combines with J gene TRBJ2-1, with D unclear. This CDR3 region has 12 residues. V was pared by 0 bases and J by 10 bases, with 7 bases between. This CDR3 reads CASSLAPEEQFF. CDR3 DNA sequence: TGTGCCAGCAGTTTAGCCCCGGAGGAGCAGTTCTTC.

This clonotype was seen only a few times. The chain is built from TRBV6-5 and TRBJ1-1, with no clear D. Germline lookup yields CDR1 MNHEY and CDR2 SVGAGI. The CDR3 runs 11 residues. Trimming stripped 2 bases from V and 5 bases from J, with 3 bases between. Here the CDR3 reads CASSYGTEAFF. The CDR3 DNA follows: TGTGCCAGCAGTTACGGTACTGAAGCTTTCTTT.

In the case of this clonotype: This may arise from a read error, as a much more abundant clone is one base away. The rearrangement uses TRBV28 and TRBJ2-3, with D possibly TRBD2 on 8 matching bases. Per germline, CDR1 MDHEN and CDR2 SYDVKM. The CDR3 spans 17 residues. CDR3 region: CASSSGRGRGATGTQYF. CDR3 DNA sequence: TGTGCCAGCAGTTCGGGAAGGGGGCGGGGGGCCACAGGTACGCAGTATTTT. Complete variable domain (other parts from reference TRBV28 and TRBJ2-3): DVKVTQSSRYLVKRTGEKVFLECVQDMDHENMFWYRQDPGLGLRLIYFSYDVKMKEKGDIPEGYSVSREKKERFSLILESASTNQTSMYLCASSSGRGRGATGTQYFGPGTRLTVL.

This clonotype was observed at least ten times. V gene TRBV10-3 combines with J gene TRBJ2-5; TRBD1 might be the D (6 bases). Trimming cost V 2 bases and J 4 bases, with 11 bases left between them. CDR1 and CDR2 (germline): ENHRY, SYGVKD. There are 14 residues in the CDR3. For the CDR3, the DNA is TGTGCCATCAGTGAGCATCAGGGGTCAGAGACCCAGTACTTC. Translating it yields CAISEHQGSETQYF.

The genes are TRBV5-4 and TRBJ2-7; D perhaps matches TRBD2 (5 bases). Germline-derived CDR1 and CDR2 are SGHNT and YYREEE (reference sequence). CDR3 length: 13 residues. The V and J ends lost 2 bases and 9 bases respectively, with 15 bases between them. Here the CDR3 DNA reads TGTGCCAGCAGCTTCGATTGGGAGAGGGTGCAGTACTTC. Amino acids: CASSFDWERVQYF. The complete variable domain, with remaining parts taken from reference TRBV5-4 and TRBJ2-7, reads ETGVTQSPTHLIKTRGQQVTLRCSSQSGHNTVSWYQQALGQGPQFIFQYYREEENGRGNFPPRFSGLQFPNYSSELNVNALELDDSALYLCASSFDWERVQYFGPGTRLTVT.

CDR3 sequence reads: CAGGAGLGYGYTF. CDR3 DNA sequence: TGTGCCGGGGGGGCTGGTCTAGGCTATGGCTACACCTTC. This rearrangement joins TRBV10-3 to TRBJ1-2; possible D gene TRBD1, 6 bases. This CDR3 spans 13 amino acids. The germline V and J ends were trimmed by 11 bases and 4 bases, with 17 bases remaining between them. Germline V lookup: CDR1 ENHRY, CDR2 SYGVKD.

This clonotype was recorded only once. This may be a read error, as it is one base from a much larger clone. The chain joins TRBV6-1 to TRBJ2-3, with D possibly TRBD2 on 5 matching bases. This CDR3 has 13 residues. Per the germline V gene, CDR1 is MNHNS and CDR2 is SASEGT. The CDR3 reads CASSTASTYTQYF. In nucleotides, the CDR3 is TGTGCCAGCAGCACAGCTAGCACATATACGCAGTATTTT.

This clonotype was counted many times. The J gene is TRBJ2-2, the V gene TRBV6-2 or TRBV6-3; weak D call: TRBD1 (6 bases). Germline V gene data show CDR1 as MNHEY and CDR2 as SVGEGT. The V and J ends lost 6 bases and 5 bases respectively, with 10 bases between them. The CDR3 has 13 amino acids. CDR3 region: CASRRGGTGELFF. Written as DNA, the CDR3 is TGTGCCAGCAGGAGAGGGGGAACCGGGGAGCTGTTTTTT.

The sample holds many counts of this clonotype. The genes are TRBV30 and TRBJ1-2; TRBD1 matches at 9 bases. CDR3 length: 13 amino acids. Germline V CDR1 and CDR2: GTSNPN, SVGIG (reference sequence). The junction had 11 bases not matched to a gene; V was cut back by 8 bases and J by 7 bases. The CDR3 DNA sequence: TGTGCCGATCAAGGACAGGGGACGGGTGGCTACACCTTC. This translates into CADQGQGTGGYTF.

This clonotype was picked up a small number of times. V and J are TRBV29-1 and TRBJ1-5; the match to TRBD1 covers 8 bases. J lost 6 bases, V lost 6 bases, and 7 bases had no gene match. CDR1 SQVTM and CDR2 ANQGSEA come from the germline V gene. The CDR3 contains 13 residues. The CDR3 nucleotides read TGCAGCGTCGCAGGGGGCGAGAGTCAGCCCCAGCATTTT. This translates into CSVAGGESQPQHF.

This clonotype was detected only a few times. CDR3 in amino acids: CASSLMGGGIDTQYF. As DNA, the CDR3 is TGTGCCAGCAGCCTCATGGGCGGGGGGATTGATACGCAGTATTTT. The chain is built from TRBV3-1 and TRBJ2-3, with 8 bases matching TRBD2. V lost 4 bases to trimming and J lost 6 bases; unmatched junction nucleotides: 9. CDR1 and CDR2 (germline): LGHDT, YNNKEL (reference sequence). The CDR3 has 15 residues.

This clonotype was found many times. The CDR3 DNA is TGTGCCAGCAGTGGAAGGACAGGGTACGGGGAGACCCAGTACTTC. Protein sequence: CASSGRTGYGETQYF. The V gene is TRBV6-2 or TRBV6-3, the J gene TRBJ2-5; 8 nucleotides agree with TRBD1. CDR3 length: 15 residues. Germline values: CDR1 MNHEY, CDR2 SVGEGT. The trim removed 5 bases at V and 5 bases at J, leaving 10 bases unmatched.

This clonotype was seen many times. This chain joins TRBV12-3 or TRBV12-4 and TRBJ2-6; the D gene is possibly TRBD2 (6 bases). Trimming left V 5 bases short and J 4 bases short, with 18 bases between. The CDR3 runs 17 residues. CDR3 sequence: CASSLLRGSVGANVLTF. Written as DNA, the CDR3 is TGTGCCAGCAGTCTCCTTCGGGGGAGTGTCGGGGCCAACGTCCTGACTTTC.

This clonotype was recorded a few times. The chain is built from TRBV20-1 and TRBJ1-1, with TRBD1 matching 8 bases. Germline trimming cut 5 bases from V and 5 bases from J; bases unmatched to any gene: 7. The germline V gene has CDR1 DFQATT and CDR2 SNEGSKA (reference sequence). The CDR3 contains 13 residues. CDR3 residues: CSARPGQETEAFF. The DNA of the CDR3 is TGCAGTGCTCGACCGGGACAGGAGACTGAAGCTTTCTTT.

The V and J genes are TRBV25-1 and TRBJ1-2; 9 nucleotides match TRBD1. The germline gives CDR1 MGHDK, CDR2 SYGVNS. The J segment lost 2 bases and the V segment lost 4 bases, leaving 5 bases of the junction unmatched. CDR3 size: 15 residues. The CDR3 DNA reads TGTGCCAGCAGTGCCGGGACAGGGTTGAACTATGGCTACACCTTC. Its protein is CASSAGTGLNYGYTF.

This clonotype was picked up many times. The J gene is TRBJ1-2, the V gene TRBV28; tentative D call: TRBD1 (5 bases). V gave up 2 bases and J gave up 3 bases, with 10 bases separating them. This CDR3 has 14 residues. The V gene's germline CDR1 is MDHEN and CDR2 SYDVKM. CDR3 coding DNA: TGTGCCAGCAGTTTAAAACAGGTTTACTATGGCTACACCTTC. The encoded protein is CASSLKQVYYGYTF.

The table lists this clonotype with many counts. The genes are TRBV29-1 and TRBJ2-7, with 8 bases fitting TRBD2. CDR3 size: 18 residues. The germline CDR1 and CDR2 sequences are SQVTM and ANQGSEA. J gave up 4 bases and V 1 base, and 18 bases lay outside the gene matches. The CDR3 is CSVEGSPYGSGTHYEQYF. For the CDR3, the DNA is TGCAGCGTTGAAGGTTCCCCTTATGGTAGCGGGACCCATTACGAGCAGTACTTC.

This clonotype was detected a few times. J is TRBJ1-5 and V is TRBV4-1; D possibly corresponds to TRBD1 (5 bases). Deletions cut 2 bases from V and 2 bases from J, with 10 bases between. Per germline, CDR1 MGHRA and CDR2 YSYEKL. This CDR3 is 15 amino acids long. CDR3 sequence reads: CASSQQDNRNQPQHF. The CDR3 region has the DNA TGCGCCAGCAGCCAACAGGACAACCGCAATCAGCCCCAGCATTTT.

In this sample, this clonotype turned up many times. V usage is TRBV20-1 and J usage is TRBJ2-7; D uncertain. The CDR3 has 12 residues. The V end lost 1 base, the J end lost 3 bases, and 7 bases lay between the germline ends. CDR1 and CDR2 (germline): DFQATT, SNEGSKA (reference sequence). The CDR3 reads CSARVSDYEQYF. CDR3 coding DNA: TGCAGTGCTAGAGTTTCCGACTACGAGCAGTACTTC.

This clonotype was picked up many times. The V gene is TRBV30, the J gene TRBJ1-6; unclear D gene. Trimming left V 2 bases short and J 7 bases short, with 12 bases between. The CDR3 has 14 amino acids. Germline lookup yields CDR1 GTSNPN and CDR2 SVGIG (reference sequence). CDR3 nucleotides: TGTGCCTGGAGTTCTGACTCAATCAATTCACCCCTCCACTTT. Translated: CAWSSDSINSPLHF.

The V call is TRBV10-1, the J call TRBJ1-5; D remains unclear. V was trimmed by 0 bases and J by 0 bases, leaving 15 bases between them. CDR1 is WNHNN, CDR2 SYGVQD, per germline (reference sequence). CDR3 length: 18 amino acids. CDR3 region: CASSESGTRRDSNQPQHF. In DNA form, the CDR3 reads TGCGCCAGCAGTGAGTCTGGCACGCGCAGAGATAGCAATCAGCCCCAGCATTTT.

At least ten counts were recorded for this clonotype. The chain couples TRBV3-1 to TRBJ1-1; 7 positions match TRBD1. V was clipped by 6 bases and J by 8 bases; unmatched bases: 3. Looked up from germline, CDR1 is LGHDT and CDR2 is YNNKEL (reference sequence). This CDR3 is built from 11 residues. CDR3 residues: CASRRQGEAFF. The CDR3 bases are TGTGCCAGCAGACGACAGGGCGAAGCTTTCTTT.

This clonotype was counted at least ten times. V usage is TRBV11-2 and J usage is TRBJ2-1; either TRBD1 or TRBD2 may fit D (5 bases each). The length of the CDR3 is 14 residues. V was pared by 1 base and J by 10 bases, with 14 bases between. Per the germline V gene, CDR1 is SGHAT and CDR2 is FQNNGV. The CDR3 DNA reads as TGTGCCAGCAGCTTAGTAGGGACCCCGTCAGAGCAGTTCTTC. This codes for CASSLVGTPSEQFF.